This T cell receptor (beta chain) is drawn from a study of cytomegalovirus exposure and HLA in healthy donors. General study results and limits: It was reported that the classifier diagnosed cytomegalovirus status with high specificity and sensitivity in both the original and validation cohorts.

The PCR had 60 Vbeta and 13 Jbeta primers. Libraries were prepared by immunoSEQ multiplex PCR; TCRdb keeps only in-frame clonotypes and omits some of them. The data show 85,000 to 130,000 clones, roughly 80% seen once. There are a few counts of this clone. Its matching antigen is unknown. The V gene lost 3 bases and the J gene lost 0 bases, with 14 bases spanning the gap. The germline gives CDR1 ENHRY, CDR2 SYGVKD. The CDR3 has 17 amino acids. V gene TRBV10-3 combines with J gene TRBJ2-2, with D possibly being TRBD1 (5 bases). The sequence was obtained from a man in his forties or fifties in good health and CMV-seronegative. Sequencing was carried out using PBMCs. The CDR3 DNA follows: TGTGCCATCAGTGAAATGGGGCCAGCTCCGAACACCGGGGAGCTGTTTTTT. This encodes CAISEMGPAPNTGELFF.